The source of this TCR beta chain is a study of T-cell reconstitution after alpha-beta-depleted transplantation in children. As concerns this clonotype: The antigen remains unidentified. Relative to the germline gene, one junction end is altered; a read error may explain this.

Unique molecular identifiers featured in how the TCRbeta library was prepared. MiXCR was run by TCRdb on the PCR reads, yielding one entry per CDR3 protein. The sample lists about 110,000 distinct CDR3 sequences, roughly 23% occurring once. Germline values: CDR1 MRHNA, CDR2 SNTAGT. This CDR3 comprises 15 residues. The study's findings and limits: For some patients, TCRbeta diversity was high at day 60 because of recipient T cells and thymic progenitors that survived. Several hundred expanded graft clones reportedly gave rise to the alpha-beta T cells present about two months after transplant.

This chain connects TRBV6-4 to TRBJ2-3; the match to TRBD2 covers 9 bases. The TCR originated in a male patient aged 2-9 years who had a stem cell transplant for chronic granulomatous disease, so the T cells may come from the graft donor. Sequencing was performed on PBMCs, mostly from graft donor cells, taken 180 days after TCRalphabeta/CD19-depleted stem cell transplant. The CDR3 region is CASSDSAGGTDMQYF. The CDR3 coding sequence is TGTGCCAGCAGTGACTCGGCGGGAGGGACAGATATGCAGTATTTT.